The T cell receptor beta chain under discussion was sequenced for a study of T-cell memory formation after mild COVID-19. Germline values: CDR1 LGHNT, CDR2 FRNRAP. This CDR3 comprises 13 residues. V was cut by 4 bases and J by 2 bases, with 7 bases left in between. This clonotype was counted many times. TCRdb reprocessed the 5' RACE reads via MiXCR and lists one record per CDR3 protein. The table includes 250,000 to 400,000 distinct CDR3 sequences, roughly an eighth detected once. The genes are TRBV12-5 and TRBJ2-3, with D possibly being TRBD2 (5 bases). The sequence was obtained from a man younger than 30 who had mild COVID-19 (a few samples of this study predate the infection). Cell type and time point are not known. Specimen: PBMCs or a T cell subset sorted from them (not recorded which). CDR3 sequence: CASGSGDTDTQYF. DNA for the CDR3: TGTGCTAGTGGTTCCGGGGACACAGATACGCAGTATTTT.